These 9 T cell receptor beta chains share one sample of origin, sequenced in a study of cytomegalovirus exposure and HLA in healthy donors. The PCR made use of 60 Vbeta and 13 Jbeta primers. Produced via immunoSEQ multiplex PCR; TCRdb's table is partial and in-frame only. The sample table includes some 76,000 clones. The specimen sequenced was PBMCs. These receptor sequences come from a female donor in good health and CMV-seropositive.

The chain is built from TRBV27 and TRBJ2-3; D uncertain. This CDR3 has 13 amino acids. The germline gives CDR1 MNHEY, CDR2 SMNVEV (reference sequence). Trimming shortened V by 6 bases and J by 0 bases, and 7 bases separated the two germline ends. The CDR3 loop reads CASRPTSTDTQYF. The CDR3 region has the DNA TGTGCCAGCAGACCAACTAGCACAGATACGCAGTATTTT.

J is TRBJ1-3 and V is TRBV2; 8 nucleotides align to TRBD1. V lost 6 bases, J lost 0 bases, and 4 bases stayed unmatched. CDR1 is SNHLY, CDR2 FYNNEI, per germline. The CDR3 loop spans 15 amino acids. The CDR3 here is CASSRDRFSGNTIYF. Written as DNA, the CDR3 is TGTGCCAGCAGCCGGGACAGGTTCTCTGGAAACACCATATATTTT. The entire variable domain, with the rest obtained from reference TRBV2 and TRBJ1-3, is as follows: EPEVTQTPSHQVTQMGQEVILRCVPISNHLYFYWYRQILGQKVEFLVSFYNNEISEKSEIFDDQFSVERPDGSNFTLKIRSTKLEDSAMYFCASSRDRFSGNTIYFGEGSWLTVV.

In the case of this clone: The junction shows a germline mismatch at one end, possibly a read error. The gene calls are TRBV30 and TRBJ2-1; D perhaps matches TRBD2 (5 bases). The CDR3 contains 13 residues. CDR1 and CDR2 from the germline V gene are GTSNPN and SVGIG (reference sequence). The CDR3 nucleotides read TGTGCCTGGACGGGGAGCTCCGACAATGAGCAGTTCTTC. This encodes CAWTGSSDNEQFF.

Details on this clone: The junction departs from germline at one end; a sequencing error may be responsible. The rearrangement links TRBV4-2 to TRBJ1-4, with TRBD1 identical over 8 bases. Germline V gene lookup returns CDR1 LGHNA and CDR2 YNFKEQ. There are 12 residues in the CDR3. CDR3 amino acids: CASSRARDRSVF. The CDR3 DNA reads as TGTGCCAGCAGCCGGGCCCGGGACAGGTCCGTTTTT.

The gene calls are TRBV4-3 and TRBJ2-5; 7 bases line up with TRBD2. The CDR3 length is 18 residues. From germline, CDR1 is LGHNA and CDR2 YSLEER. J was trimmed by 5 bases and V by 2 bases; bases with no gene match: 17. The CDR3 here is CASSQWGASSGKGETQYF. The CDR3 nucleotides are TGCGCCAGCAGCCAATGGGGAGCATCTAGCGGCAAGGGTGAGACCCAGTACTTC.

The chain uses TRBV7-3 and TRBJ1-5; 7 nucleotides line up with TRBD1. CDR1 and CDR2 from the germline V gene are SGHTA and FQGTGA. This CDR3 is 14 amino acids long. V lost 5 bases and J lost 7; bases outside the gene matches: 8. As DNA, the CDR3 is TGTGCCAGCAGCCTATCGCCAGGGGGACAGCCCCAGCATTTT. It is translated as CASSLSPGGQPQHF.

The chain combines TRBV2 with TRBJ2-3; 8 nucleotides agree with TRBD2. Germline lookup yields CDR1 SNHLY and CDR2 FYNNEI. This CDR3 has 15 amino acids. With 6 bases clipped from V and 1 base from J, the junction kept 6 bases outside the gene matches. CDR3 loop: CASRGSGGRTDTQYF. Here the CDR3 DNA reads TGTGCCAGCAGGGGGAGCGGGGGCCGCACAGATACGCAGTATTTT.

The chain carries TRBV7-9 and TRBJ2-7, with a tentative D call TRBD2 (6 bases). This CDR3 has 15 amino acids. CDR1 SEHNR and CDR2 FQNEAQ come from the germline V gene (reference sequence). V lost 5 bases, J lost 3 bases, and 17 bases lay in between. The CDR3 sequence is CASSPPGRLGYEQYF. CDR3 DNA: TGTGCCAGCAGCCCACCGGGGAGGCTGGGCTACGAGCAGTACTTC.

In the case of this clone: Germline is not matched at one junction end, which may reflect a read error. The chain links TRBV30 to TRBJ1-4, with D unclear. CDR1 and CDR2 from the germline V gene are GTSNPN and SVGIG (reference sequence). This CDR3 region has 15 residues. This chain's CDR3 is CAGSVQRVPNEKLFF. CDR3 DNA sequence: TGTGCCGGGAGTGTACAGAGGGTTCCTAATGAAAAACTGTTTTTT.